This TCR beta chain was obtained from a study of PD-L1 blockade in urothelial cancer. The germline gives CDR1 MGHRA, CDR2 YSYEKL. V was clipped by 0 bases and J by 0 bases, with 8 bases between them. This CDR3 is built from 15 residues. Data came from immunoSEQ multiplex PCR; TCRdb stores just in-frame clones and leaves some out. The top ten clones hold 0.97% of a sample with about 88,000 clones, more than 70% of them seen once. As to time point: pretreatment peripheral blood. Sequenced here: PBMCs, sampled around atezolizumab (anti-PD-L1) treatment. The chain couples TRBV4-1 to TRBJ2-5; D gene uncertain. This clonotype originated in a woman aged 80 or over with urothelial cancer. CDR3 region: CASSQEGANQETQYF. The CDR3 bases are TGCGCCAGCAGCCAAGAGGGCGCCAACCAAGAGACCCAGTACTTC.